This T cell receptor (beta chain) is from a study of CDR3 diversity in severe acne. This CDR3 spans 14 amino acids. CDR1 is SGDLS, CDR2 YYNGEE, per germline. TCRdb itself ran the PCR reads through MiXCR, one entry per CDR3 protein. The sample consists of about 84,000 distinct CDR3 sequences, about 54% of them appearing once. This clonotype is a singleton in its sample. The receptor was isolated from a male donor in good health, without acne. The sequenced sample consisted of blood. The chain joins TRBV9 to TRBJ1-1; 7 bases line up with TRBD1. The CDR3 sequence: CARDPGTVNTEAFF. In DNA, the CDR3 is TGTGCTAGAGACCCCGGGACAGTGAACACTGAAGCTTTCTTT. Complete variable domain (other parts from reference TRBV9 and TRBJ1-1): DSGVTQTPKHLITATGQRVTLRCSPRSGDLSVYWYQQSLDQGLQFLIQYYNGEERAKGNILERFSAQQFPDLHSELNLSSLELGDSALYFCARDPGTVNTEAFFGQGTRLTVV.